This TCR beta chain is from a study of control samples from healthy donors and cancer patients. Profiled with immunoSEQ multiplex PCR; TCRdb holds only in-frame clones, not every one. The sample gives around 170,000 clones, approximately 92% of which show up once; around 1.4% is in the top ten. V lost 2 bases and J lost 4, with 6 bases in between. CDR1 ENHRY and CDR2 SYGVKD come from the germline V gene. This CDR3 has 13 amino acids. The chain couples TRBV10-3 to TRBJ1-3, with D unresolved. The TCR sequence derives from a man aged 30 to 45 in good health. The sequencing input was blood. CDR3 bases: TGTGCCATCAGTGAGGACATCGGAAACACCATATATTTT. It encodes CAISEDIGNTIYF.